This T cell receptor (beta chain) was captured by sequencing in a study of identifying expanded T cells in peripheral blood. Study results and caveats: About 1.2 clones differed between technical replicates, versus about 16 and 19 over time.

V shed 6 bases and J shed 18 bases, with 27 bases lying between them. This CDR3 spans 15 amino acids. Collection occurred without any documented infections or immune events in donors. As to this clone: The antigen remains unidentified.

Data came from immunoSEQ multiplex PCR; TCRdb stores just in-frame clones and leaves some out. The data hold under 110,000 clones, with 87% observed a single time. The sequencing input was blood. V and J are TRBV23-1 and TRBJ1-6, with D perhaps TRBD1 (6 bases). TRBV23-1 is an ORF, with its function uncertain. The receptor comes from a person between 18 and 69 years old in good health. The CDR3 DNA reads TGCGCCAGCAGACGCACCGCCGGGGGCCTAACATTGCCCCACTTT. Translation: CASRRTAGGLTLPHF.